Detailed here is one T cell receptor beta chain. The antigen remains unidentified. The data are from a study of a mutant IDH1 vaccine in newly diagnosed glioma. About the study: Patients got radiotherapy, temozolomide, or both beforehand, and most got both. Whole-study findings and limits: Changes to the top peripheral T cell clonotypes appeared unrelated to pseudoprogression.

Assay used: immunoSEQ multiplex PCR; TCRdb lists only in-frame clones, some missing. The table includes some 64,000 clones, roughly 84% detected once. Germline CDR1 is SNHLY and CDR2 is FYNNEI. The CDR3 has 14 residues. Trimming removed 7 bases from V and 0 bases from J; junction bases left unmatched: 2. Time point indicated: week 11, during vaccination. Every vaccine dose comprised 300 ug of mutant IDH1 20-mer peptide plus topical imiquimod. The chain is built from TRBV2 and TRBJ2-2, with 7 nucleotides matching TRBD2. Sequencing was performed on PBMCs, taken from a glioma patient whose treatment included an IDH1 peptide vaccine. The source is a woman aged 45-65 years with glioma. The CDR3: CASNSGANTGELFF. The CDR3 nucleotides read TGTGCCAGCAACAGCGGGGCGAACACCGGGGAGCTGTTTTTT.